This is a list of T cell receptor beta chains from one sample in a study of response to subunit inactivated influenza vaccine. Each CDR3 protein gets one entry after TCRdb re-called the RT-PCR reads with MiXCR. The sample lists some 800,000 distinct CDR3 sequences; 21% were seen once. The source was PBMCs from blood, collected around 5 days after vaccination. These receptors were obtained from a man aged 45 to 65 who received an inactivated influenza vaccine. Each CDR3 is given with its conserved first and last residue. A D gene is named only where the DNA matches it firmly. Where a row states a size, it is once, few, many or the class of an expanded clone; other rows omit it.

TRBD1	TRBV4-2	-	TRBJ2-7	TGTGCCAGCAGCGACGGCCGACAGGGGAACGAGCAGTACTTC	CASSDGRQGNEQYF
-	TRBV12-3/TRBV12-4	-	TRBJ1-1	TGTGCCAGCACCTTTGACGGACAGCTAAGGGGAGCTTTCTTT	CASTFDGQLRGAFF
TRBD2	TRBV28	-	TRBJ2-7	TGTGCCAGCAGTCCCCTCAGCGGGAGGTGGCACGAGCAGTACTTC	CASSPLSGRWHEQYF
-	TRBV15	few	TRBJ1-1	TGTGCCACCAGCAGAGATCCCAACACTGAAGCTTTCTTT	CATSRDPNTEAFF
-	TRBV6-1	-	TRBJ1-6	TGTGCCAGCAGAGACGACAGCGTTTTCTATAATTCACCCCTCCACTTT	CASRDDSVFYNSPLHF
TRBD1	TRBV27	-	TRBJ2-7	TGTGCCACCGCGACAGGGGGCGACGAGCAGTACTTC	CATATGGDEQYF
-	TRBV9	-	TRBJ2-1	TGTGCCAGCAGCGTAGGGGCAGGGAGCTCCTACAATGAGCAGTTCTTC	CASSVGAGSSYNEQFF
TRBD1	TRBV6-1	few	TRBJ2-5	TGTGCCAGCAGCAAAAACCGGGACAGGGGGTTGGAGACCCAGTACTTC	CASSKNRDRGLETQYF
-	TRBV29-1	few	TRBJ2-3	TGCAGCGTTGAGTTCGGGGGGCCTGGCGCAGATACGCAGTATTTT	CSVEFGGPGADTQYF
-	TRBV20-1	few	TRBJ2-7	TGCAGTGCTAGGGATTCCGAGCAGTACTTC	CSARDSEQYF
TRBD1	TRBV7-3	-	TRBJ2-3	TGTGCCAGCAGCTTAAGGGCAGGGGGAAGGTCTAGTAGTTACCATGGCACAGATACGCAGTATTTT	CASSLRAGGRSSSYHGTDTQYF
-	TRBV7-8	once	TRBJ2-7	TGTGCCAGCAGCCTTCCAGCAGGGATAATCTCCTACGAGCAGTACTTC	CASSLPAGIISYEQYF
TRBD1	TRBV20-1	-	TRBJ1-1	TGCAGTGCTATCCGGGACAGCACTGAAGCTTTCTTT	CSAIRDSTEAFF
-	TRBV9	-	TRBJ2-1	TGTGCCAGCAGCGTCCTCGCAGGGGGGCCGGGTGAGCAGTTCTTC	CASSVLAGGPGEQFF
-	TRBV7-8	few	TRBJ2-1	TGTGCCAGCAGCTTATGGAGTTTCGAGCAGTTCTTC	CASSLWSFEQFF
TRBD1	TRBV9	-	TRBJ2-7	TGTGCCAGCAGCGTAGGTGTCGGAGGGACAGGGGGCGAGGACGAGCAGTACTTC	CASSVGVGGTGGEDEQYF
-	TRBV6-2/TRBV6-3	-	TRBJ2-7	TGTGCCAGCAGTTACTCAGATAGAACATCCTACGAGCAGTACTTC	CASSYSDRTSYEQYF
-	TRBV5-6	few	TRBJ2-1	TGTGCCAGCCTGGCAGTCGGGGCGGCGGACAATGAGCAGTTCTTC	CASLAVGAADNEQFF
TRBD1	TRBV5-1	-	TRBJ2-7	TGCGCCAGCAGCTTGGACAGGGGGCGCTTGGGGCAGTACTTC	CASSLDRGRLGQYF
-	TRBV20-1	few	TRBJ2-5	TGCAGTGCTAGAGATCATGCAGGACAAGAGACCCAGTACTTC	CSARDHAGQETQYF
-	TRBV5-1	-	TRBJ1-2	TGCGCCAGCAGCTTTGACGGTGTGAACTATGGCTACACCTTC	CASSFDGVNYGYTF
-	TRBV20-1	few	TRBJ1-2	TGCAGTGCTAGAGATAACAGGGGCTACACCTTC	CSARDNRGYTF
-	TRBV2	-	TRBJ2-7	TGTGCCAGCAGGCCGTGGGGGTACTCCTACGAGCAGTACTTC	CASRPWGYSYEQYF
TRBD1	TRBV24-1	many	TRBJ2-1	TGTGCCACCAGTGACCGGACAGGACATGAGCAGTTCTTC	CATSDRTGHEQFF
-	TRBV28	-	TRBJ2-7	TGTGCCAGCAGTTCAAACAGGGTCCACGAGCAGTACTTC	CASSSNRVHEQYF
-	TRBV6-2/TRBV6-3	-	TRBJ1-5	TGTGCCAGCAGTTACCGGGACGGCTACAATCAGCCCCAGCATTTT	CASSYRDGYNQPQHF
-	TRBV2	-	TRBJ2-6	TGTGCCAGCAGTGAACAACTCTCTGGGGCCAACGTCCTGACTTTC	CASSEQLSGANVLTF
-	TRBV12-3/TRBV12-4	-	TRBJ2-2	TGTGCCAGCAGACGCGACCAGAACACCGGGGAGCTGTTTTTT	CASRRDQNTGELFF
-	TRBV20-1	many	TRBJ2-1	TGCAGTGCTAGATGGGGGGCGCAGGTTAATGAGCAGTTCTTC	CSARWGAQVNEQFF
-	TRBV20-1	-	TRBJ2-5	TGCAGTGCTACTAGCCCCCGTGACAGCCAAGAGACCCAGTACTTC	CSATSPRDSQETQYF
-	TRBV4-1	few	TRBJ2-2	TGCGCCAGCAGCCAAGGGGGACTCGCGAAAACCGGGGAGCTGTTTTTT	CASSQGGLAKTGELFF